Each of the 26 T cell receptor beta chains below was sequenced from the same sample in a study of OX40 agonist ivuxolimab in advanced cancers. The method behind the library was the immunoSEQ multiplex PCR assay. TCRdb stores this immuneACCESS table with in-frame sequences only. Part of the clones is absent; in the studies checked, under half of the shortfall reflects unresolved V genes, and no reason is known for the rest. This sample has about 38,000 clones in its table, and 82% of those were observed once. 6.5% to 8% of the sample is in the top ten clones. This specimen was CD4+ or CD8+ T cells sorted from blood, taken in a trial of the OX40 agonist ivuxolimab. The receptors originated from an adult with an advanced solid tumor such as melanoma, head and neck, liver or kidney cancer.

V gene TRBV7-2 combines with J gene TRBJ2-2, with TRBD2 identical over 11 bases. Germline trimming cut 6 bases from V and 6 bases from J; bases unmatched to any gene: 9. This CDR3 is 16 amino acids long. CDR1 is SGHTA and CDR2 is FQGNSA in the germline V gene. CDR3 sequence (DNA): TGTGCCAGCAGGAGTAGCGGGAGGGCCGCGGCCGGGGAGCTGTTTTTT. Its protein product is CASRSSGRAAAGELFF.

This chain connects TRBV27 to TRBJ2-7; the match to TRBD1 covers 7 bases. J was trimmed by 3 bases and V by 1 base; bases with no gene match: 3. Per germline, CDR1 MNHEY and CDR2 SMNVEV (reference sequence). The CDR3 length is 14 residues. The CDR3: CASSLWDSFYEQYF. In nucleotides, the CDR3 is TGTGCCAGCAGTTTATGGGACAGCTTCTACGAGCAGTACTTC.

The genes are TRBV5-4 and TRBJ2-7, with TRBD1 matching over 8 bases. This CDR3 is 13 amino acids long. With V trimmed by 3 bases and J by 8 bases, 7 bases remained unmatched. The germline gives CDR1 SGHNT, CDR2 YYREEE (reference sequence). CDR3 region: CASSYKGQAQQYF. CDR3 sequence (DNA): TGTGCCAGCAGCTATAAGGGACAGGCCCAGCAGTACTTC.

The V call is TRBV10-2, the J call TRBJ2-1; a weak D match, TRBD2 (5 bases). The CDR3 covers 15 residues. CDR1 and CDR2 (germline): WSHSY, SAAADI. Trimming removed 11 bases at V and 0 bases at J, with 17 bases between. CDR3 DNA sequence: TGCGCCCGAGCGGATGGCCCCAGCTCCTACAATGAGCAGTTCTTC. It yields the protein CARADGPSSYNEQFF.

The chain is built from TRBV1 and TRBJ2-2; the table's D call, TRBD1, was not checked against the DNA. TRBV1 is shown as a pseudogene. This CDR3 spans 18 amino acids. CDR3 residues: CTSSQDTGHQAEVGELFF. DNA for the CDR3: TGCACCAGCAGCCAAGATACGGGACATCAGGCGGAAGTCGGGGAGCTGTTTTTT.

This chain uses TRBV29-1 with TRBJ2-2; the D gene is possibly TRBD1 (5 bases). This CDR3 comprises 14 residues. Germline V gives CDR1 SQVTM, CDR2 ANQGSEA. Trimming shortened V by 5 bases and J by 3 bases, and 13 bases separated the two germline ends. CDR3 amino acids: CSVSPVGDTGELFF. CDR3 DNA sequence: TGCAGCGTTAGTCCGGTAGGGGACACCGGGGAGCTGTTTTTT.

The gene calls are TRBV27 and TRBJ2-1, with 11 nucleotides matching TRBD2. V shed 5 bases and J 4 bases; nucleotides not matched to a gene: 19. In germline, CDR1 is MNHEY, CDR2 SMNVEV (reference sequence). The CDR3 covers 20 residues. For the CDR3, the DNA is TGTGCCAGCAGTATCGACCGGGACAAGCCGGGACTAGCGGCATACAATGAGCAGTTCTTC. As protein: CASSIDRDKPGLAAYNEQFF.

A word on this clone: Other DNA variants within this sample encode the same CDR3. The genes are TRBV5-1 and TRBJ1-2; 8 bases map to TRBD1. The V gene's germline CDR1 is SGHRS and CDR2 YFSETQ. With V trimmed by 0 bases and J by 0 bases, 13 bases remained unmatched. The CDR3 is made up of 19 amino acids. CDR3 in amino acids: CASSLGSGTGVYPNYGYTF. The CDR3 coding sequence is TGCGCCAGCAGCTTGGGCTCCGGGACAGGAGTATACCCTAACTATGGCTACACCTTC.

The chain is built from TRBV11-2 and TRBJ2-5, with TRBD2 matching over 8 bases. Germline assignment: CDR1 SGHAT and CDR2 FQNNGV. There are 15 residues in the CDR3. V trimming: 6 bases; J trimming: 7 bases; junction bases outside the gene matches: 13. The CDR3 DNA follows: TGTGCCAGCAGACGGGAGGGGGGGTACTCTTGGACCCAGTACTTC. Translation: CASRREGGYSWTQYF.

The rearrangement uses TRBV7-9 and TRBJ2-1; D is undetermined. The CDR3 consists of 12 residues. Looked up from germline, CDR1 is SEHNR and CDR2 is FQNEAQ (reference sequence). V was cut by 1 base and J by 10 bases, with 8 bases left in between. The CDR3 coding sequence is TGTGCCAGCAGCTTAGAATCTCCAGAGCAGTTCTTC. It yields the protein CASSLESPEQFF.

This clone occurred a few times. The V and J genes are TRBV4-1 and TRBJ2-1; 7 nucleotides match TRBD2. The CDR3 sequence is 16 residues long. Trimming removed 6 bases from V and 4 bases from J; junction bases left unmatched: 12. Per germline, CDR1 MGHRA and CDR2 YSYEKL. CDR3 protein: CASRVRDYLPYNEQFF. CDR3 nucleotides: TGCGCCAGCAGGGTCCGGGACTACCTTCCTTACAATGAGCAGTTCTTC.

The table lists this clone with a count of one. The CDR3 DNA follows: TGTGCCAGCTCAACTTTGGGTCCGAACACCGGGGAGCTGTTTTTT. It specifies CASSTLGPNTGELFF. The V and J genes are TRBV18 and TRBJ2-2; D is unclear. The germline V gene encodes CDR1 KGHSH and CDR2 LQKENI. Trimming pared 5 bases from V and 0 bases from J, leaving 10 bases between. The CDR3 loop spans 15 amino acids.

V usage is TRBV19 and J usage is TRBJ1-1; D is ambiguous. There are 16 residues in the CDR3. V dropped 3 bases and J dropped 0 bases, with 14 bases sitting between them. In germline, CDR1 is LNHDA, CDR2 SQIVND (reference sequence). CDR3 DNA: TGTGCCAGTAGTATTTGGGCAGGTCGAATGAACACTGAAGCTTTCTTT. It codes for CASSIWAGRMNTEAFF.

The chain recombines TRBV5-4 with TRBJ2-3; no reliable D call. The CDR3 has 13 amino acids. The germline V gene encodes CDR1 SGHNT and CDR2 YYREEE (reference sequence). Trimming shortened V by 0 bases and J by 4 bases, and 6 bases separated the two germline ends. In DNA form, the CDR3 reads TGTGCCAGCAGCTTGGCCGGTCCAGATACGCAGTATTTT. This codes for CASSLAGPDTQYF.

The chain has TRBV6-1 and TRBJ2-2; D may match TRBD1 or TRBD2 (5 bases each). Trimming left V 8 bases short and J 4 bases short, with 17 bases between. The CDR3 is 15 residues long. Germline loops: CDR1 MNHNS, CDR2 SASEGT. CDR3 residues: CASFLRGRPTGELFF. CDR3 bases: TGTGCCAGCTTCCTGAGGGGCAGGCCCACCGGGGAGCTGTTTTTT.

The chain joins TRBV29-1 to TRBJ2-5; no reliable D call. Per germline, CDR1 SQVTM and CDR2 ANQGSEA. V was cut by 4 bases and J by 2 bases, with 11 bases left in between. This CDR3 is built from 13 residues. This chain's CDR3 is CSVGVGSQETQYF. The DNA for the CDR3 is TGCAGCGTTGGAGTCGGCTCTCAAGAGACCCAGTACTTC.

The chain has TRBV7-7 and TRBJ2-7; 7 bases line up with TRBD2. Looked up from germline, CDR1 is SSHAT and CDR2 is FNYEAQ (reference sequence). V shed 5 bases and J 7 bases; nucleotides not matched to a gene: 8. The CDR3 extends over 13 amino acids. In DNA, the CDR3 is TGTGCCAGCAGCGAATTACTAGCGCGGGAGCAGTACTTC. It is translated as CASSELLAREQYF.

This rearrangement joins TRBV6-6 to TRBJ2-7, with no clear D. This CDR3 is built from 13 residues. The germline V gene has CDR1 MNHNY and CDR2 SVGAGI (reference sequence). V was cut by 0 bases and J by 2 bases, with 5 bases left in between. The CDR3 sequence: CASSYSAPYEQYF. The CDR3 nucleotides read TGTGCCAGCAGTTACTCGGCCCCCTACGAGCAGTACTTC.

V usage is TRBV29-1 and J usage is TRBJ2-1; the D gene is possibly TRBD2 (5 bases). CDR3 length: 12 amino acids. CDR1 and CDR2 (germline): SQVTM, ANQGSEA. V was cut by 2 bases and J by 6 bases, with 8 bases left in between. DNA of the CDR3: TGCAGCGTTGAACGGGGTAGCAATGAGCAGTTCTTC. This gives the protein CSVERGSNEQFF.

The chain has TRBV4-1 and TRBJ2-2, with TRBD1 identical over 9 bases. The V and J ends lost 5 bases and 5 bases, in that order; junction bases with no gene match: 9. The CDR3 has 16 amino acids. CDR1 and CDR2 from the germline V gene are MGHRA and YSYEKL. CDR3 sequence reads: CASSDTDRGLTGELFF. The CDR3, as DNA: TGCGCCAGCAGCGACACCGACAGGGGGTTAACCGGGGAGCTGTTTTTT.

The DNA for the CDR3 is TGTGCCAGCTCACCACGTATCCGAGCAGGGGACACAGATACGCAGTATTTT. Translation: CASSPRIRAGDTDTQYF. The chain is built from TRBV18 and TRBJ2-3; TRBD1 is a possible D gene (6 bases). This CDR3 has 17 amino acids. CDR1 and CDR2 from the germline V gene are KGHSH and LQKENI. V lost 1 base and J 2 bases, leaving 16 bases between the germline ends.

The chain joins TRBV10-1 to TRBJ1-6; D remains ambiguous. Germline V gene lookup returns CDR1 WNHNN and CDR2 SYGVQD (reference sequence). The CDR3 has 12 residues. The ends were cut back, 0 bases at V and 10 bases at J, with 4 bases in the middle. In nucleotides, the CDR3 is TGCGCCAGCAGTGAGTCGAGCTCACCCCTCCACTTT. Its protein is CASSESSSPLHF.

The chain joins TRBV5-1 to TRBJ1-3, with D possibly matching TRBD1 (5 bases). This CDR3 has 14 residues. Trimming cost V 0 bases and J 7 bases, with 11 bases left between them. Germline lookup yields CDR1 SGHRS and CDR2 YFSETQ. This CDR3 reads CASSLARAPNTIYF. The CDR3 nucleotides are TGCGCCAGCAGCTTGGCCAGGGCGCCCAACACCATATATTTT.

The CDR3 DNA follows: TGCGCCAGCAGGGAGCCTTGGCCACCCGGCAGTTCACCCCTCCACTTT. As protein: CASREPWPPGSSPLHF. The chain combines TRBV10-2 with TRBJ1-6; D gene uncertain. In germline, CDR1 is WSHSY, CDR2 SAAADI. The CDR3 extends over 16 amino acids. V dropped 6 bases and J dropped 9 bases, with 21 bases sitting between them.

Here the CDR3 DNA reads TGTGCCAGCAGCTTCCAGGGGGCGCAGGGCTACACCTTC. It specifies CASSFQGAQGYTF. The chain uses TRBV5-4 and TRBJ1-2; 8 positions match TRBD1. V was clipped by 2 bases and J by 8 bases; unmatched bases: 5. CDR3 length equals 13 residues. Germline CDR1 and CDR2: SGHNT and YYREEE (reference sequence).

V and J are TRBV18 and TRBJ1-1, with D maybe TRBD1 (6 bases). With 4 bases removed from V and 5 bases from J, the gap between germline ends came to 14 bases. This CDR3 has 14 amino acids. Germline CDR1 is KGHSH and CDR2 is LQKENI. CDR3 nucleotides: TGTGCCAGCTCACAATCAGGGGCAGAGACTGAAGCTTTCTTT. As protein: CASSQSGAETEAFF.